The clone carrying this T cell receptor beta chain was seen at least ten times. The antigen remains undetermined. The data were taken from a study of T cells in Graves' hyperthyroidism and ophthalmopathy. In the study overall: At initial diagnosis, before any treatment had begun, peripheral blood was obtained. Regarding the study as a whole: Ophthalmopathy got predicted by the model a median roughly 6.4 months before its onset.

Uncontrolled infections, other autoimmune diseases, pregnancy or lactation led to exclusion of patients. The PBMCs were taken from 10 ml of fresh peripheral blood. RNA transcripts provided the source from which TCR beta CDR3 regions were amplified. First-round RT-PCR with HTBI primers amplified the TCR CDR3 region. TCRdb called the multiplex PCR reads again in MiXCR, with one record for every CDR3 protein. The sample includes more than 300,000 distinct CDR3 sequences, about 15% of them seen just once. The CDR3 is made up of 15 amino acids. Germline values: CDR1 MNHNS, CDR2 SASEGT. The V gene end was trimmed by 5 bases and the J gene end by 3 bases; junction bases not matched to a gene: 6.

The sequence was collected from a woman aged 25 to 39 with Graves' ophthalmopathy. The sequenced sample was blood. The V call is TRBV6-1, the J call TRBJ2-3; 9 bases match TRBD1. The CDR3 loop reads CASSPGTGKTDTQYF. As DNA, the CDR3 is TGTGCCAGCAGTCCCGGGACAGGGAAGACAGATACGCAGTATTTT.